One and the same sample provided the 6 T cell receptor beta chains below, sequenced in a study of T cells in women clearing cervical HPV infection. The method was immunoSEQ multiplex PCR; TCRdb's version includes in-frame clones alone and lacks a portion of them. The sample table includes some 41,000 clones. The sequenced sample consisted of blood buffy coat. Receptors originate from a woman aged 18-69 years with a cervical HPV16 infection that either progressed to CIN3+ or cleared (not recorded which).

Regarding this clone: The read terminates 3 residues ahead of where the CDR3 ends, so the germline J gene completes it. The rearrangement uses TRBV6-2 or TRBV6-3 and TRBJ1-1; TRBD1 matches 9 bases. Germline CDR1 reads MNHEY; CDR2 reads SVGEGT. The CDR3 is made up of 15 amino acids. J lost 4 bases, V lost 6 bases, and 9 bases had no gene match. The DNA read from the CDR3 is TGTGCCAGCAGCTTCTCTAAGGACAGGGGCACTGAA. Protein product: CASSFSKDRGTE. The CDR3 in its entirety is CASSFSKDRGTEAFF.

To note about this clone: The CDR3 is cut off 3 residues early in the read; its end comes from the germline J gene. This sequence joins TRBV5-1 and TRBJ1-4; TRBD1 matches 7 bases. Trimming took 3 bases from V and 8 from J; bases not matched to a gene: 10. Germline CDR1 reads SGHRS; CDR2 reads YFSETQ. The length of the CDR3 is 15 residues. Incomplete CDR3 DNA: TGCGCCAGCAGCTCCCAACAGGGGTCGGGAGAAAAA. It yields the protein CASSSQQGSGEK. The whole CDR3 sequence is CASSSQQGSGEKLFF.

CDR3 bases read: TGTGCCAGCAGCTTAGGAGGGCCCTCCTACAATGAG. Protein sequence: CASSLGGPSYNE. The whole CDR3 sequence reads CASSLGGPSYNEQFF. This sequence joins TRBV11-2 and TRBJ2-1; a possible D gene is TRBD2 (5 bases). From the germline J gene comes the end of the CDR3, since the read stops 3 residues before it. Germline CDR1 SGHAT, CDR2 FQNNGV. The CDR3 has 15 residues. With 1 base removed from V and 0 bases from J, the gap between germline ends came to 7 bases.

The part of the CDR3 DNA that was read is TGTGCCTGGAAGGGGTCTAGGGGGTATAATTCACCG. It is translated as CAWKGSRGYNSP. The CDR3 reads in full as CAWKGSRGYNSPLFF. The V call is TRBV30, the J call TRBJ2-2; TRBD1 is a possible D gene (6 bases). The read finishes 3 residues shy of the CDR3 end, and the germline J gene is used to complete it. CDR3 length: 15 residues. Germline V gives CDR1 GTSNPN, CDR2 SVGIG (reference sequence).

Turning to this clone: The observed sequence ends 3 residues before the CDR3 terminus, with the missing tail filled in from the germline J gene. This chain joins TRBV5-6 and TRBJ2-1; 14 positions match TRBD2. CDR3 size: 15 residues. The V and J ends lost 5 bases and 7 bases, in that order; junction bases with no gene match: 5. Germline values: CDR1 SGHDT, CDR2 YYEEEE. CDR3 sequence reads: CASRSRTSGRNEQFF. Partial CDR3 DNA: TGTGCCAGCAGATCCCGGACTAGCGGGAGGAATGAG. The entire variable domain, with the rest obtained from reference TRBV5-6 and TRBJ2-1, is as follows: DAGVTQSPTHLIKTRGQQVTLRCSPKSGHDTVSWYQQALGQGPQFIFQYYEEEERQRGNFPDRFSGHQFPNYSSELNVNALLLGDSALYLCASRSRTSGRNEQFFGPGTRLTVL.

CDR3 in amino acids: CSALPRGLAGHRTDTQYF. CDR3 bases read: TGCAGTGCCCTCCCTAGGGGGCTAGCGGGACATCGCACAGATACG. This sequence joins TRBV20-1 and TRBJ2-3, with 9 bases identical to TRBD2. The CDR3 is cut off 3 residues early in the read; its end comes from the germline J gene. V was pared by 6 bases and J by 1 base, with 17 bases of the junction left unmatched. The CDR3 length is 18 residues. The germline V gene has CDR1 DFQATT and CDR2 SNEGSKA (reference sequence).